The rows below give T cell receptor beta chains drawn from one sample of a study of PD-1 blockade in classical Hodgkin lymphoma. Sequencing used immunoSEQ multiplex PCR; TCRdb keeps in-frame clones, though not all of them. This repertoire shows more than 25,000 clones, less than 90% found once; its top ten account for about 2.4%. Source: CD4+ T cells from blood, taken at baseline. The receptor source for this set is a human donor with classical Hodgkin lymphoma. Both conserved end residues are part of each CDR3. A D gene is named only where the DNA matches it firmly. Clone size is not always given. Where it is, it says once, few, many or a class for expanded clones.

>.|TRBJ2-2|TRBV19|TRBD1
CASTAGTGTNTGELFF
TGTGCCAGTACCGCCGGGACAGGGACAAACACCGGGGAGCTGTTTTTT
>.|TRBJ1-5|TRBV28|.
CASSLRRTVPAQPQHF
TGTGCCAGCAGTTTACGTAGGACGGTCCCGGCTCAGCCCCAGCATTTT
>few|TRBJ1-2|TRBV7-6|.
CASSLDRQAGYGYTF
TGTGCCAGCAGCTTAGACCGACAGGCCGGCTATGGCTACACCTTC
>.|TRBJ2-3|TRBV4-2|.
CASSQLLAGTDTQYF
TGTGCCAGCAGCCAACTCCTAGCCGGGACAGATACGCAGTATTTT
>.|TRBJ1-1|TRBV7-9|.
CASSAGASMNTEAFF
TGTGCCAGCAGCGCCGGCGCCTCAATGAACACTGAAGCTTTCTTT
>.|TRBJ2-1|TRBV10-3|TRBD2
CAINGLADNEQFF
TGTGCCATCAACGGACTAGCGGACAATGAGCAGTTCTTC
>.|TRBJ2-4|TRBV10-3|.
CAISDTERAPENNF
TGTGCCATCAGTGACACGGAGCGGGCCCCGGAAAACAACTTC
>.|TRBJ2-1|TRBV5-6|.
CASSLGAVGGEQFF
TGTGCCAGCAGCTTGGGCGCCGTTGGAGGTGAGCAGTTCTTC
>.|TRBJ2-6|TRBV5-5|.
CASSLSWAGANVLTF
TGTGCCAGCAGCTTGTCATGGGCCGGGGCCAACGTCCTGACTTTC
>.|TRBJ2-7|TRBV29-1|.
CSVVVQDYEQYF
TGCAGCGTTGTGGTCCAGGACTACGAGCAGTACTTC
>.|TRBJ2-5|TRBV18|.
CASSPEERTETQYF
TGTGCCAGCTCACCCGAGGAACGGACAGAGACCCAGTACTTC
>.|TRBJ1-5|TRBV28|.
CASSFGGQPQHF
TGTGCCAGCAGTTTTGGTGGTCAGCCCCAGCATTTT
>.|TRBJ2-1|TRBV27|TRBD2
CASSWPSGTSGRHEQFF
TGTGCCAGCAGTTGGCCGTCCGGGACTAGCGGGAGACATGAGCAGTTCTTC
>.|TRBJ2-5|TRBV7-2|.
CASSLIQRRPQETQYF
TGTGCCAGCAGCTTGATCCAGCGGAGACCCCAAGAGACCCAGTACTTC
>.|TRBJ1-2|TRBV5-5|.
CASSQKQGPKYYGYTF
TGTGCCAGCAGCCAGAAGCAAGGACCAAAGTACTATGGCTACACCTTC
>.|TRBJ2-7|TRBV5-1|TRBD2
CASSLLGLAGGSSDEQYF
TGCGCCAGCAGCCTCCTAGGACTAGCGGGAGGGAGTAGCGACGAGCAGTACTTC
>few|TRBJ1-2|TRBV30|.
CAWSVQQGGYTF
TGTGCCTGGAGTGTACAGCAGGGCGGCTACACCTTC
>.|TRBJ1-2|TRBV30|TRBD1
CAWATGGNYGYTF
TGTGCCTGGGCGACAGGGGGCAACTATGGCTACACCTTC
>.|TRBJ2-1|TRBV6-5|TRBD1
CASSRQGSSYNEQFF
TGTGCCAGCAGCCGACAGGGTAGCTCCTACAATGAGCAGTTCTTC
>.|TRBJ2-3|TRBV2|TRBD2
CASRAQGLPYTDTQYF
TGTGCCAGCAGGGCCCAGGGACTACCTTACACAGATACGCAGTATTTT
>.|TRBJ2-3|TRBV5-1|TRBD2
CASSFGLAEEFSTDTQYF
TGCGCCAGCAGCTTTGGACTAGCGGAAGAGTTTAGCACAGATACGCAGTATTTT
>.|TRBJ1-6|TRBV12-5|.
CASGFTGRESPLHF
TGTGCTAGTGGTTTCACGGGGAGAGAATCACCCCTCCACTTT
>.|TRBJ1-4|TRBV7-2|.
CASSLAGVSDEKLFF
TGTGCCAGCAGCTTAGCGGGGGTCTCGGATGAAAAACTGTTTTTT
>.|TRBJ2-1|TRBV4-1|TRBD2
CASSQWVDGLAGRNEQFF
TGCGCCAGCAGCCAATGGGTTGATGGACTAGCGGGACGTAATGAGCAGTTCTTC
>.|TRBJ2-5|TRBV12-5|TRBD2
CASGLNQGLAGDQAQYF
TGTGCTAGTGGTTTAAACCAAGGACTAGCGGGAGATCAGGCCCAGTACTTC
>.|TRBJ1-5|TRBV5-8|TRBD1
CASSHRQGLSNQPQHF
TGTGCCAGCAGCCACCGACAGGGGTTGAGCAATCAGCCCCAGCATTTT
>once|TRBJ2-2|TRBV12-5|TRBD2
CASGREAGANTGELFF
TGTGCTAGTGGGAGGGAGGCGGGAGCGAACACCGGGGAGCTGTTTTTT
>.|TRBJ2-5|TRBV5-4|.
CASSLVLGQQETQYF
TGTGCCAGCAGCTTGGTTTTGGGCCAGCAAGAGACCCAGTACTTC
>.|TRBJ1-4|TRBV2|.
CASTPGGVRNEKLFF
TGTGCCAGCACCCCGGGGGGGGTTCGAAATGAAAAACTGTTTTTT
>.|TRBJ1-1|TRBV19|.
CASSILGTRRTEAFF
TGTGCCAGTAGTATTCTGGGGACCCGGAGGACTGAAGCTTTCTTT
>.|TRBJ2-4|TRBV6-1|.
CASSEGQSLVLNIQYF
TGTGCCAGCAGTGAGGGGCAATCCCTTGTTCTAAACATTCAGTACTTC
>.|TRBJ2-5|TRBV4-1|TRBD1
CASRKTGGRETQYF
TGCGCCAGCAGAAAGACAGGGGGCCGGGAGACCCAGTACTTC
>.|TRBJ2-7|TRBV4-3|.
CASSPTRLEAYEQYF
TGCGCCAGCAGCCCCACGCGGCTTGAGGCCTACGAGCAGTACTTC
>.|TRBJ2-5|TRBV19|TRBD2
CASSIGDSVAGGETQYF
TGTGCCAGTAGTATAGGGGATTCTGTGGCGGGAGGAGAGACCCAGTACTTC
>.|TRBJ2-3|TRBV11-2|.
CASSLGAAPGADTQYF
TGTGCCAGCAGCTTAGGTGCGGCACCAGGCGCAGATACGCAGTATTTT
>.|TRBJ1-5|TRBV4-1|.
CASSPGPQSNQPQHF
TGCGCCAGCAGCCCGGGACCGCAGAGCAATCAGCCCCAGCATTTT
>.|TRBJ1-5|TRBV7-8|.
CASSLGTNSNQPQHF
TGTGCCAGCAGCTTAGGGACAAATAGCAATCAGCCCCAGCATTTT
>.|TRBJ1-3|TRBV28|.
CASSLKRNTIYF
TGTGCCAGCAGTTTAAAGCGCAACACCATATATTTT
>once|TRBJ1-3|TRBV5-8|.
CASSSARQAGRNTIYF
TGTGCCAGCAGCTCCGCTAGGCAGGCTGGGCGAAACACCATATATTTT
>.|TRBJ2-7|TRBV5-6|.
CASSLFGVADSYEQYF
TGTGCCAGCAGCTTGTTTGGAGTAGCGGACTCCTACGAGCAGTACTTC
>.|TRBJ2-1|TRBV20-1|TRBD1
CSASRDREGVF
TGCAGTGCTTCCCGGGACAGGGAGGGAGTCTTC
>.|TRBJ2-2|TRBV10-1|.
CASSESTGELFF
TGCGCCAGCAGTGAAAGTACCGGGGAGCTGTTTTTT
>.|TRBJ1-5|TRBV2|TRBD1
CASRGQNSNQPQHF
TGTGCCAGCAGGGGACAGAATAGCAATCAGCCCCAGCATTTT
>.|TRBJ2-5|TRBV10-3|TRBD1
CAISGQGRQETQYF
TGTGCCATCAGCGGACAGGGGAGGCAAGAGACCCAGTACTTC
>.|TRBJ2-1|TRBV15|TRBD2
CATSRGTSGRYDEQFF
TGTGCCACCAGCAGAGGGACTAGCGGGAGGTACGATGAGCAGTTCTTC
>once|TRBJ2-7|TRBV19|TRBD1
CASSLLIKGQVGYEQYF
TGTGCCAGTAGTCTCCTAATAAAGGGACAGGTGGGTTACGAGCAGTACTTC
>.|TRBJ2-7|TRBV6-1|TRBD1
CASSKTGQGSYEQYF
TGTGCCAGCAGTAAAACTGGACAGGGATCGTACGAGCAGTACTTC
>.|TRBJ2-3|TRBV29-1|TRBD2
CSGRGLAGAGDTQYF
TGCAGCGGGCGGGGACTAGCGGGGGCCGGAGATACGCAGTATTTT
>.|TRBJ2-7|TRBV18|TRBD1
CASSGDRGGHEQYF
TGTGCCAGCTCAGGAGACAGGGGGGGACACGAGCAGTACTTC
>once|TRBJ2-1|TRBV28|TRBD2
CASRPLTSASYTGEQFF
TGTGCCAGCAGGCCCCTGACTAGCGCATCATATACAGGGGAGCAGTTCTTC
>.|TRBJ1-1|TRBV6-1|.
CASSDWDWNTEAFF
TGTGCCAGCAGTGATTGGGATTGGAACACTGAAGCTTTCTTT
>.|TRBJ2-1|TRBV5-1|.
CASTLSPYNEQFF
TGCGCCAGCACTCTTTCGCCCTACAATGAGCAGTTCTTC
>.|TRBJ1-2|TRBV19|TRBD1
CASSGQGRNGYTF
TGTGCCAGTAGTGGACAGGGTCGAAATGGCTACACCTTC
>.|TRBJ2-5|TRBV5-4|.
CASSLLNARETQYF
TGTGCCAGCAGCTTGCTCAACGCCCGGGAGACCCAGTACTTC
>.|TRBJ1-5|TRBV25-1|.
CASSEARQDPQPQHF
TGTGCCAGCAGTGAGGCTAGACAGGACCCTCAGCCCCAGCATTTT
>.|TRBJ2-7|TRBV30|TRBD1
CACRIRDSLYEQYF
TGTGCCTGTCGAATCCGGGACAGTCTTTACGAGCAGTACTTC
>.|TRBJ1-1|TRBV28|.
CASRSPWGPNTEAFF
TGTGCCAGCAGATCCCCCTGGGGGCCGAACACTGAAGCTTTCTTT
>.|TRBJ2-7|TRBV27|.
CASRRTEHSYEQYF
TGTGCCAGCAGACGGACAGAACACTCCTACGAGCAGTACTTC
>.|TRBJ1-5|TRBV6-1|TRBD1
CASSAGQGSSANQPQHF
TGTGCCAGCAGTGCGGGACAGGGGTCTTCCGCTAATCAGCCCCAGCATTTT
>.|TRBJ2-7|TRBV6-5|.
CASSRGPSSYEQYF
TGTGCCAGCAGTAGGGGCCCTAGCTCCTACGAGCAGTACTTC